The 7 T cell receptor beta chains given below trace back to one sample, sequenced in a study of CD8 T cells in ankylosing spondylitis. Which antigens these TCRs recognize remains unknown. In TCRdb, the 5' RACE reads were re-called with MiXCR into one record per CDR3 protein. Of around 440,000 distinct CDR3 sequences in the sample, 15% to 20% were seen once. Whole-study results and caveats: Blood from ankylosing spondylitis patients appeared to carry a characteristic roughly 8-variant TCR beta motif.

The sample comprised blood, either unsorted or a sorted T cell fraction (not recorded which). The receptors were gathered from a male donor with ankylosing spondylitis.

This clonotype appeared a few times. CDR3 loop: CASSLTGGFYGYTF. The DNA for the CDR3 is TGCGCCAGCAGCTTAACAGGGGGCTTCTATGGCTACACCTTC. The gene calls are TRBV5-1 and TRBJ1-2, with 9 nucleotides matching TRBD1. The CDR3 runs 14 residues. Germline V CDR1 and CDR2: SGHRS, YFSETQ. Trimming took 2 bases from V and 4 from J; bases not matched to a gene: 3.

The V and J genes are TRBV19 and TRBJ1-2; D might be TRBD1 (6 bases). The CDR3 spans 15 residues. Trimming removed 3 bases from V and 7 bases from J, with 18 bases in between. CDR1 is LNHDA, CDR2 SQIVND, per germline (reference sequence). CDR3 coding DNA: TGTGCCAGTAGTATTCCGGGACAAACGGTGGGTGGCTACACCTTC. Protein product: CASSIPGQTVGGYTF.

The CDR3 protein is CASSSLGTPGRDYGYTF. In DNA, the CDR3 is TGTGCCAGCAGCTCATTGGGCACGCCAGGGAGGGACTATGGCTACACCTTC. The rearrangement joins TRBV11-3 to TRBJ1-2, with D perhaps TRBD1 (5 bases). The V gene lost 4 bases and the J gene lost 3 bases, with 21 bases spanning the gap. Germline V gene sequence: CDR1 SGHNT, CDR2 YENEEA. This CDR3 is 17 amino acids long.

This chain links TRBV20-1 with TRBJ2-1; TRBD2 matches 8 bases. The V and J ends lost 6 bases and 3 bases, in that order; junction bases with no gene match: 13. Germline V gene data show CDR1 as DFQATT and CDR2 as SNEGSKA (reference sequence). The CDR3 runs to 16 residues. The DNA for the CDR3 is TGCAGTGCCCCCCCTTTGGCGGGGGGTTTCTACAATGAGCAGTTCTTC. It translates to CSAPPLAGGFYNEQFF.

This clonotype was picked up a small number of times. Here the CDR3 reads CASSVTPTGRYGYTF. DNA for the CDR3: TGTGCCAGCAGCGTGACCCCGACAGGGCGGTATGGCTACACCTTC. The chain employs TRBV6-1 and TRBJ1-2, with 7 bases that match TRBD1. Germline V gene data show CDR1 as MNHNS and CDR2 as SASEGT. The CDR3 totals 15 residues. The V and J ends lost 6 bases and 5 bases, in that order; junction bases with no gene match: 12.

This clonotype was picked up one time. The chain couples TRBV19 to TRBJ1-1, with D unclear. CDR1 LNHDA and CDR2 SQIVND come from the germline V gene (reference sequence). This CDR3 spans 14 amino acids. The V end was cut by 5 bases, the J end by 11 bases, with 21 bases between. CDR3 in amino acids: CASSSVGGPVLAFF. The CDR3 region has the DNA TGTGCCAGTAGTTCCGTTGGTGGACCTGTTCTGGCTTTCTTT.

The gene calls are TRBV5-1 and TRBJ1-6; TRBD1 is a possible D gene (6 bases). CDR3 length: 16 amino acids. Trimming removed 4 bases at V and 7 bases at J, with 18 bases between. The germline V gene encodes CDR1 SGHRS and CDR2 YFSETQ. CDR3 in DNA: TGCGCCAGCAGCCAATCATCTCAGGGGACGAATTCACCCCTCCACTTT. This encodes CASSQSSQGTNSPLHF.